A selection of T cell receptor beta chains follows, all from one sample in a study of molecular identifiers for immune sequencing clone quantification. MiXCR, run by TCRdb on the PCR reads, gives a single entry per CDR3 protein. The data contain about 630,000 distinct CDR3 sequences, 25% of them singletons. The source material was naive CD8+ T cells from blood, with Jurkat cell RNA spiked in. The receptors shown here come from a human donor in good health. Some libraries in this study had Jurkat cell RNA spiked in. CDR3s include the opening cysteine and the closing phenylalanine or tryptophan. A D gene is named only where the DNA matches it firmly. Part of the rows lack a size; the others show once, few, many or a class for expanded clones.

DNA: TGCAGTGCTAGAGCCCCACGTGACTTTAGAGAGGTGCAGTACTTC; CDR3: CSARAPRDFREVQYF; D: .; size: .; J: TRBJ2-7; V: TRBV20-1
DNA: TGTGCCACCTTGGGACTCGACACTGAAGCTTTCTTT; CDR3: CATLGLDTEAFF; D: .; size: few; J: TRBJ1-1; V: TRBV6-2/TRBV6-3
DNA: TGCGCCAGCAGCCAAATTCATGAGGATTCACCCCTCCACTTT; CDR3: CASSQIHEDSPLHF; D: .; size: .; J: TRBJ1-6; V: TRBV4-3
DNA: TGTGCCAGCAGCGCCCAGGGCGCGAGCACAGATACGCAGTATTTT; CDR3: CASSAQGASTDTQYF; D: .; size: many; J: TRBJ2-3; V: TRBV7-9
DNA: TGTGCCAGCAGCTTGCTCGGCGGCACCCTAAACACTGAAGCTTTCTTT; CDR3: CASSLLGGTLNTEAFF; D: .; size: many; J: TRBJ1-1; V: TRBV5-5
DNA: TGCGCCAGCAGCCTTCAAAGCGGGGGGGCCACCGGGGAGCTGTTTTTT; CDR3: CASSLQSGGATGELFF; D: TRBD2; size: .; J: TRBJ2-2; V: TRBV4-3
DNA: TGTGCCAGCAGCTTGACAGGGCCCGGAAACACCATACATTTT; CDR3: CASSLTGPGNTIHF; D: TRBD1; size: .; J: TRBJ1-3; V: TRBV7-2
DNA: TGTGCCAGCTCATCAGAATTTTCTTCAGGCCTCGGAAACACCATATATTTT; CDR3: CASSSEFSSGLGNTIYF; D: .; size: .; J: TRBJ1-3; V: TRBV18
DNA: TGTGCCAGCAGTGAAACTTGGACGAACACTGAAGCTTTCTTT; CDR3: CASSETWTNTEAFF; D: .; size: .; J: TRBJ1-1; V: TRBV2
DNA: TGTGCCAGCAGCCACCCATCGGGACTCTTCACAGATACGCAGTATTTT; CDR3: CASSHPSGLFTDTQYF; D: .; size: many; J: TRBJ2-3; V: TRBV14
DNA: TGTGCCAGCAGTTCCGCAGGGGAGATGGCTGAAGCTTTCTTT; CDR3: CASSSAGEMAEAFF; D: .; size: .; J: TRBJ1-1; V: TRBV7-9
DNA: TGTGCCAGCAGTTTATCCCCAGGGGGCGATCAAAGCTACACCTTC; CDR3: CASSLSPGGDQSYTF; D: TRBD1; size: few; J: TRBJ1-2; V: TRBV27
DNA: TGTGCCAGCAGCCGGCTAGCGGACGAGCAGTACTTC; CDR3: CASSRLADEQYF; D: TRBD2; size: .; J: TRBJ2-7; V: TRBV7-9
DNA: TGTGCCAGTAGTATGTATGAAGCTTTCTTT; CDR3: CASSMYEAFF; D: .; size: once; J: TRBJ1-1; V: TRBV19
DNA: TGTGCCATCAGTGACCCCGGGACACATATATCCTACGAGCAGTACTTC; CDR3: CAISDPGTHISYEQYF; D: .; size: .; J: TRBJ2-7; V: TRBV10-3
DNA: TGTGCCAGCAGCCAAGAGAACGAGGACAGGCCATACGAGCAGTACTTC; CDR3: CASSQENEDRPYEQYF; D: TRBD1; size: few; J: TRBJ2-7; V: TRBV3-1
DNA: TGTGCCAGCAGTCCCCACGCGGGGGGCCCCTACGAGCAGTACTTC; CDR3: CASSPHAGGPYEQYF; D: TRBD2; size: .; J: TRBJ2-7; V: TRBV27
DNA: TGTGCCAGCAGCTTTTCAAACGACAGGGTCGGCACAGATACGCAGTATTTT; CDR3: CASSFSNDRVGTDTQYF; D: TRBD1; size: many; J: TRBJ2-3; V: TRBV7-9
DNA: TGTGCCAGCAGCTTGGGTGGGTCTCAGAACACTGAAGCTTTCTTT; CDR3: CASSLGGSQNTEAFF; D: .; size: .; J: TRBJ1-1; V: TRBV5-6
DNA: TGTGCCAGCAGCTTAGCGCCGGACGAGCAGTACTTC; CDR3: CASSLAPDEQYF; D: .; size: many; J: TRBJ2-7; V: TRBV7-9
DNA: TGTGCCAGCAGCGGCGGACAGAAATGGGCCATGAACACTGAAGCTTTCTTT; CDR3: CASSGGQKWAMNTEAFF; D: .; size: .; J: TRBJ1-1; V: TRBV5-5
DNA: TGTGCCAGCAGCCTCGACAGATCCGAGCAGTACTTC; CDR3: CASSLDRSEQYF; D: .; size: .; J: TRBJ2-7; V: TRBV27
DNA: TGTGCCAGCAGTTTTTGGGGGGACAGCAATCAGCCCCAGCATTTT; CDR3: CASSFWGDSNQPQHF; D: .; size: .; J: TRBJ1-5; V: TRBV28
DNA: TGTGCCAGCGAGGAGGTGGATGCGACTGAAGCTTTCTTT; CDR3: CASEEVDATEAFF; D: .; size: .; J: TRBJ1-1; V: TRBV5-4
DNA: TGCGCCAGCAGCCCTCCCGGACTCGAGGAAAAACTGTTTTTT; CDR3: CASSPPGLEEKLFF; D: .; size: many; J: TRBJ1-4; V: TRBV4-1
DNA: TGTGCCAGTAGTCCAAAGGCCGGGTTAACAGCCTACGAGCAGTACTTC; CDR3: CASSPKAGLTAYEQYF; D: .; size: many; J: TRBJ2-7; V: TRBV19
DNA: TGTGCCAGTAGAAGGACTAGCGGCTACAATGAGCAGTTCTTC; CDR3: CASRRTSGYNEQFF; D: TRBD2; size: few; J: TRBJ2-1; V: TRBV19
DNA: TGCAGTGCTAGCGGAGAGGGGACACAGACCTACGAGCAGTACTTC; CDR3: CSASGEGTQTYEQYF; D: .; size: .; J: TRBJ2-7; V: TRBV20-1
DNA: TGTGCTAGCAGCTCGGGACTAGCGGGAGTGCTAGATACGCAGTATTTT; CDR3: CASSSGLAGVLDTQYF; D: TRBD2; size: many; J: TRBJ2-3; V: TRBV7-7
DNA: TGCGCCAGCAGCCAAGACCTAAGACAAGGGAGTCAGCCCCAGCATTTT; CDR3: CASSQDLRQGSQPQHF; D: .; size: many; J: TRBJ1-5; V: TRBV4-3
DNA: TGCGCCAGCAGCCAAGAGATAGCGGGGGCCAGCGCAGTTACGCAGTATTTT; CDR3: CASSQEIAGASAVTQYF; D: TRBD2; size: .; J: TRBJ2-3; V: TRBV4-3
DNA: TGTGCCAGTAGTCCAGGGGGGCTTCCCCCCGTGTTCTTC; CDR3: CASSPGGLPPVFF; D: .; size: .; J: TRBJ2-1; V: TRBV19
DNA: TGTGCCAGCAGCTACGTGGGGCAGCCCCAGCATTTT; CDR3: CASSYVGQPQHF; D: .; size: many; J: TRBJ1-5; V: TRBV7-2
DNA: TGTGCCAGCAGGGACGCATTGAACACTGAAGCTTTCTTT; CDR3: CASRDALNTEAFF; D: .; size: many; J: TRBJ1-1; V: TRBV12-3/TRBV12-4
DNA: TGCGCCAGCAGCCAAGATCGAACGAGCTCTGGAAACACCATATATTTT; CDR3: CASSQDRTSSGNTIYF; D: .; size: few; J: TRBJ1-3; V: TRBV4-3
DNA: TGTGCCAGCAGTGAAGGAGGGGGCGCATCCTACGAGCAGTACTTC; CDR3: CASSEGGGASYEQYF; D: TRBD1; size: .; J: TRBJ2-7; V: TRBV2
DNA: TGTGCCAGCAGCCAGGTTCCAGGGGCGATTTCGAACACTGAAGCTTTCTTT; CDR3: CASSQVPGAISNTEAFF; D: .; size: many; J: TRBJ1-1; V: TRBV7-9
DNA: TGCGCCAGCAGCTTGGTTGGGGGGTCAAACTACGAGCAGTACTTC; CDR3: CASSLVGGSNYEQYF; D: .; size: .; J: TRBJ2-7; V: TRBV5-1
DNA: TGTGCCTGGAGTGTAGGGAGCGGGGTTTACAATGAGCAGTTCTTC; CDR3: CAWSVGSGVYNEQFF; D: TRBD2; size: .; J: TRBJ2-1; V: TRBV30
DNA: TGCAGTGCTAGAGGCTTTACGACAGGGGCCCCCACAGATACGCAGTATTTT; CDR3: CSARGFTTGAPTDTQYF; D: TRBD1; size: few; J: TRBJ2-3; V: TRBV20-1
DNA: TGTGCCAGCAGCCAGGGCCCAACCCAGGGTGTCTCAGGGCGGGAGCAGTACTTC; CDR3: CASSQGPTQGVSGREQYF; D: .; size: few; J: TRBJ2-7; V: TRBV4-2
DNA: TGTGCCAGCAGCGGGGACAGGCCCTATGGCTACACCTTC; CDR3: CASSGDRPYGYTF; D: TRBD1; size: .; J: TRBJ1-2; V: TRBV5-6
DNA: TGTGCCAGCAGTGCTCGAGTAGGGTTCCAGCCCCAGCATTTT; CDR3: CASSARVGFQPQHF; D: .; size: few; J: TRBJ1-5; V: TRBV28
DNA: TGTGCAGCAGCCCACAACCCGACTAGCGAGAGTGACTACGAGCAGTACTTC; CDR3: CAAAHNPTSESDYEQYF; D: TRBD2; size: .; J: TRBJ2-7; V: TRBV7-6
DNA: TGCAGCGTCATGGGGACAGGAACGAACACCGGGGAGCTGTTTTTT; CDR3: CSVMGTGTNTGELFF; D: TRBD1; size: many; J: TRBJ2-2; V: TRBV29-1
DNA: TGTGCCAGCAGCTTTGTCCCAGGGCGGACCAATGAGCAGTTCTTC; CDR3: CASSFVPGRTNEQFF; D: .; size: many; J: TRBJ2-1; V: TRBV7-2
DNA: TGTGCCAGCAGTACAAGGGCAGGACTAGCGGGGTTAGGAGATACGCAGTATTTT; CDR3: CASSTRAGLAGLGDTQYF; D: TRBD2; size: .; J: TRBJ2-3; V: TRBV27
DNA: TGCAGTGCTTCGACTAGCGGGTGTCTCCGCTCCTACAATAAGCAGTTCTTC; CDR3: CSASTSGCLRSYNKQFF; D: TRBD2; size: once; J: TRBJ2-1; V: TRBV20-1
DNA: TGTGCCAGCAGCCCCCAAATGACAGGGGGCGGAGGGTCACCCCTCCACTTT; CDR3: CASSPQMTGGGGSPLHF; D: TRBD1; size: .; J: TRBJ1-6; V: TRBV13
DNA: TGTGCCAGCACCCTGGGACAGTACACTGAAGCTTTCTTT; CDR3: CASTLGQYTEAFF; D: TRBD1; size: many; J: TRBJ1-1; V: TRBV7-9
DNA: TGTGCCAGCAGTTGGACTAGCGAGTACAATGAGCAGTTCTTC; CDR3: CASSWTSEYNEQFF; D: TRBD2; size: .; J: TRBJ2-1; V: TRBV6-5
DNA: TGTGCCAGCACCAACTCGCGATGGGGACTAGTGGGGTACGAGCAGTACTTC; CDR3: CASTNSRWGLVGYEQYF; D: TRBD2; size: many; J: TRBJ2-7; V: TRBV12-3/TRBV12-4
DNA: TGCAGTGCTAGAGATCGGCAGGTGGGCACTAATGAAAAACTGTTTTTT; CDR3: CSARDRQVGTNEKLFF; D: .; size: few; J: TRBJ1-4; V: TRBV20-1